This T cell receptor beta chain was retrieved from a study of shared clonotypes between healthy human individuals. Broader study findings: Generation probabilities of non-shared clonotypes were lower (relative to those shared by all four donors). An effect of sequencing depth on clonotype sharing among donors was expected. Naive subsets, compared against memory subsets, generally had larger estimated richness values.

The data were produced by immunoSEQ multiplex PCR, yet TCRdb's version contains in-frame clones alone and is incomplete. The table records about 2,500,000 clones, around nine tenths of them present only once. Comments on this clone: What it binds is unknown.

Trimming cost V 2 bases and J 2 bases, with 7 bases left between them. Germline V gene lookup returns CDR1 MNHEY and CDR2 SMNVEV (reference sequence). CDR3 size: 13 residues. Sequenced material: naive CD4+ T cells sorted from blood. Subset defined: CD45RA+ positively selected. The receptor was isolated from a man aged 18 to 30 in good health. The chain recombines TRBV27 with TRBJ2-7; D remains unclear. CDR3 bases: TGTGCCAGCAGTTTAGTCGGTCCCTACGAGCAGTACTTC. Its translation is CASSLVGPYEQYF.